The T cell receptor beta chain under discussion was sequenced for a study of cytotoxic CD8 clonotypes in ibrutinib-treated CLL. Data came from immunoSEQ multiplex PCR; TCRdb stores just in-frame clones and leaves some out. The sample has approximately 74,000 clones; around 81% are singletons. The CDR3 is made up of 14 amino acids. CDR1 is MNHEY, CDR2 SMNVEV, per germline (reference sequence). With 5 bases removed from V and 10 bases from J, the gap between germline ends came to 15 bases. The TCR comes from a human donor with chronic lymphocytic leukemia. The chain uses TRBV27 and TRBJ1-6, with D unresolved. The source material was PBMCs, sampled at disease progression, from a patient treated with ibrutinib. CDR3 residues: CASSPLFKDSPLHF. CDR3 bases: TGTGCCAGCAGTCCCCTCTTCAAGGACTCACCCCTCCACTTT.